This TCR beta chain was identified in a study of blood T cell repertoires in COVID-19. Trimming took off 3 bases at V and 10 bases at J, with 10 bases between the two ends. CDR3 size: 12 residues. Germline CDR1 and CDR2: SGHTA and FQGNSA. In this sample, this clone turned up a few times. Authors' data handling: Estimation of nucleated cell counts was performed using reference gene primer amplification. Sequenced by immunoSEQ multiplex PCR; TCRdb stores in-frame clones only, minus some. The DNA gave D and trimming, while V, J and clone size come from that table. The profile covers some 150,000 clones, with about 80% appearing a single time and about 0.5% taken by the ten largest.

The material sequenced was peripheral blood. The clonotype was recovered from a man in his sixties with acute or convalescent COVID-19. The rearrangement links TRBV7-2 to TRBJ2-1; D uncertain. DNA of the CDR3: TGTGCCAGCAGCTTTCTCGGTACCGAGCAGTTCTTC. Protein product: CASSFLGTEQFF.